The 4 T cell receptor beta chains presented below share a single source sample, sequenced in a study of blood T cell repertoires in COVID-19. Repertoires were generated with immunoSEQ multiplex PCR, while TCRdb's copy carries only in-frame clones and drops some. The sample lists roughly 110,000 clones; about 87% were seen once. Sequenced sample: peripheral blood. The receptors shown here come from a woman in her forties or fifties with acute or convalescent COVID-19.

The rearrangement links TRBV6-5 to TRBJ2-1; TRBD2 aligns across 7 bases. Germline CDR1 and CDR2: MNHEY and SVGAGI. The V gene end was trimmed by 0 bases and the J gene end by 1 base; junction bases not matched to a gene: 3. There are 16 residues in the CDR3. The CDR3 loop is CASSYSAGESYNEQFF. The CDR3 DNA reads TGTGCCAGCAGTTACTCTGCGGGAGAATCCTACAATGAGCAGTTCTTC.

This sequence joins TRBV15 and TRBJ2-2, with D possibly being TRBD1 (5 bases). Germline lookup yields CDR1 LNHNV and CDR2 YYDKDF (reference sequence). This CDR3 is built from 16 residues. With 3 bases removed from V and 3 bases from J, the gap between germline ends came to 14 bases. CDR3 loop: CATSRETGEYTGELFF. CDR3 nucleotide sequence: TGTGCCACCAGCAGGGAAACAGGAGAGTACACCGGGGAGCTGTTTTTT.

This rearrangement joins TRBV14 to TRBJ2-4, with 9 bases aligning to TRBD1. The V gene's germline CDR1 is SGHDN and CDR2 FVKESK. The ends lost 4 bases at V and 5 bases at J; junction bases unmatched: 3. This CDR3 is built from 14 residues. CDR3 nucleotides: TGTGCCAGCAGCCGGGGGGACAGGGAAAACATTCAGTACTTC. The encoded protein is CASSRGDRENIQYF.

J is TRBJ1-1 and V is TRBV28, with 9 positions matching TRBD1. This CDR3 region has 13 residues. Germline CDR1 is MDHEN and CDR2 is SYDVKM. The V segment lost 8 bases and the J segment 4 bases; nucleotides outside the gene matches: 5. The CDR3 region is CASPGTGSTEAFF. The CDR3 nucleotides read TGTGCCAGCCCCGGGACAGGGAGCACTGAAGCTTTCTTT.